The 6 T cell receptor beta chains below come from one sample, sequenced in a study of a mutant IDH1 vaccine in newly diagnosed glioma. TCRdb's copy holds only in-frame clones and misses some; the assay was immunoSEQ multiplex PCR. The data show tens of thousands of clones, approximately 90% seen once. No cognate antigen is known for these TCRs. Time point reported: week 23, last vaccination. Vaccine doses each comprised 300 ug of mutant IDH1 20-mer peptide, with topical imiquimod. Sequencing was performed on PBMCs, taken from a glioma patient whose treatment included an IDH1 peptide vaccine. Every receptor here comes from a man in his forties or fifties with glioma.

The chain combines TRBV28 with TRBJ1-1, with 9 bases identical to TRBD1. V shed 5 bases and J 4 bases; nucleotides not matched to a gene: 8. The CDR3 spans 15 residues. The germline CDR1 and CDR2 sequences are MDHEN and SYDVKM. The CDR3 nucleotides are TGTGCCAGCAGTACCCGACAGGGGGGCCCCACTGAAGCTTTCTTT. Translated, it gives CASSTRQGGPTEAFF.

CDR3 sequence: CASRRGRETNEKLFF. The DNA for the CDR3 is TGTGCCAGCAGACGGGGCCGGGAGACTAATGAAAAACTGTTTTTT. The chain recombines TRBV7-8 with TRBJ1-4; D might be TRBD1 (5 bases). CDR1 and CDR2 (germline): SGHVS, FQNEAQ. This CDR3 is 15 amino acids long. V was shortened by 6 bases and J by 2 bases, with 13 bases between the two germline ends.

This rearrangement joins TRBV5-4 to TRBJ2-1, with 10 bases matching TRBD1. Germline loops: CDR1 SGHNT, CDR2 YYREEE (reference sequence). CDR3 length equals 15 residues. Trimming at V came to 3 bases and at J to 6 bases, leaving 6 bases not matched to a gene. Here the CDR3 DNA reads TGTGCCAGCAGCTATCCGGGACAGGGGAGCAATGAGCAGTTCTTC. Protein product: CASSYPGQGSNEQFF.

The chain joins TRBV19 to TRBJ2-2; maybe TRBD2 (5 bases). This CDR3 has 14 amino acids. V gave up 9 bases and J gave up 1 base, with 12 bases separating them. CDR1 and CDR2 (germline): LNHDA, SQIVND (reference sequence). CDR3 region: CASTGNWNTGELFF. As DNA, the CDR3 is TGTGCCAGCACGGGAAATTGGAACACCGGGGAGCTGTTTTTT.

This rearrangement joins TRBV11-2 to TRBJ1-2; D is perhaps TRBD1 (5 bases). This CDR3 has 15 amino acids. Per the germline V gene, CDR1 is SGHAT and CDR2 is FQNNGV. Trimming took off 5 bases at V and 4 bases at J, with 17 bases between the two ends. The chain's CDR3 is CASSPGGSPAYGYTF. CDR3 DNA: TGTGCCAGCAGCCCCGGGGGAAGCCCCGCCTATGGCTACACCTTC.

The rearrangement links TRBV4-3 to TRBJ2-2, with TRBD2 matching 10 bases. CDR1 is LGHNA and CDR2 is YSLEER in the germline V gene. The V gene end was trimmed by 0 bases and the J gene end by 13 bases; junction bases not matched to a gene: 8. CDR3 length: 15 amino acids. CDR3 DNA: TGCGCCAGCAGCCAAGATAGACTAGCGGGTTTAGGGCTGTTTTTT. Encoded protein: CASSQDRLAGLGLFF.